This TCR beta chain was sequenced during a study of beta chain bispecific antibodies for T cell cancers. The overall study: Surface TRBV12 (TRBV12-3) was on Jurkat, TRBV5-5 on HPB-ALL. General study results and limits: Most targeted TRBV signal came from the leukemia cell line cells, not normal T cells. The TRBV12-3 share of total TRBV signal fell 97% to 99% after anti-TRBV12 rather than anti-CD19 exposure.

This clonotype has ten or more counts. Antigen specificity is unknown. Either OKT3 anti-CD3 antibody or CD3/CD28 beads expanded T cells from blood mononuclear cells over roughly three days. TCRdb passed the 5' RACE reads through MiXCR, listing each CDR3 protein once. The sample records 20,000 to 25,000 distinct CDR3 sequences, more than 2% being singletons. The CDR3 loop spans 13 amino acids. V lost 5 bases and J 2 bases, leaving 10 bases between the germline ends. CDR1 is SNHLY, CDR2 FYNNEI, per germline. The clonotype originates from a human donor in good health. Some clones in this sample may be carry-over from other donors' samples. The rearrangement links TRBV2 to TRBJ2-7, with D possibly TRBD1 on 6 matching bases. Specimen: healthy donor T cells cultured with leukemia cells, collected from a culture containing a bispecific antibody targeting TCR Vbeta12. The CDR3 DNA sequence: TGTGCCAGCAGTCGCAAGGGGGCCTACGAGCAGTACTTC. It encodes CASSRKGAYEQYF.